The rows below give T cell receptor beta chains drawn from one sample of a study of cytomegalovirus exposure and HLA in healthy donors. Some clones are missing from TCRdb's copy, which holds only in-frame ones; the method was immunoSEQ multiplex PCR. The profile shows 110,000 to 150,000 clones, approximately 80% of them singletons. The material sequenced was PBMCs. These receptors were taken from a male donor in good health and CMV-seronegative. The CDR3 runs from the conserved cysteine through the conserved F or W. A D gene is named only where the DNA matches it firmly. Not every row has a clone size; where given, it reads once, few, many or a size class.

d_call: NA
cdr3_length: 13
clone_size: NA
j_call: TRBJ1-2
v_call: TRBV18
cdr3_nt: TGTGCCAGCTCACCTGGCCCTAACTATGGCTACACCTTC
cdr3_aa: CASSPGPNYGYTF

d_call: NA
cdr3_length: 14
clone_size: NA
j_call: TRBJ2-7
v_call: TRBV4-3
cdr3_nt: TGCGCCAGCAGCCAAGAGGACAGAGACTACGAGCAGTACTTC
cdr3_aa: CASSQEDRDYEQYF

d_call: NA
cdr3_length: 15
clone_size: NA
j_call: TRBJ2-2
v_call: TRBV2
cdr3_nt: TGTGCCAGCAGTGAAGCGGGACACCTCACCGGGGAGCTGTTTTTT
cdr3_aa: CASSEAGHLTGELFF

d_call: TRBD1
cdr3_length: 15
clone_size: NA
j_call: TRBJ2-1
v_call: TRBV18
cdr3_nt: TGTGCCAGCTCATCCGGGACAGGGGCCTACAATGAGCAGTTCTTC
cdr3_aa: CASSSGTGAYNEQFF

d_call: TRBD2
cdr3_length: 13
clone_size: NA
j_call: TRBJ2-1
v_call: TRBV5-4
cdr3_nt: TGTGCCAGCAGACTAGCGGGCTACAATGAGCAGTTCTTC
cdr3_aa: CASRLAGYNEQFF

d_call: TRBD2
cdr3_length: 15
clone_size: NA
j_call: TRBJ2-5
v_call: TRBV6-1
cdr3_nt: TGTGCCAGCAGTGAGCTAGCGGCCGTGATGGAGACCCAGTACTTC
cdr3_aa: CASSELAAVMETQYF

d_call: TRBD1
cdr3_length: 15
clone_size: NA
j_call: TRBJ1-2
v_call: TRBV18
cdr3_nt: TGTGCCAGCTCACTTATCATGGGACAGGCCAAGGACTACACCTTC
cdr3_aa: CASSLIMGQAKDYTF

d_call: TRBD2
cdr3_length: 14
clone_size: NA
j_call: TRBJ2-5
v_call: TRBV5-1
cdr3_nt: TGCGCCAGCAACTTGCTAGCGGGAAATGAGGGACTCCACTTC
cdr3_aa: CASNLLAGNEGLHF

d_call: NA
cdr3_length: 15
clone_size: NA
j_call: TRBJ1-3
v_call: TRBV19
cdr3_nt: TGTGCCAGTAGTTTGGCCCTAGTCTCTGGAAACACCATATATTTT
cdr3_aa: CASSLALVSGNTIYF

d_call: TRBD1
cdr3_length: 15
clone_size: NA
j_call: TRBJ2-7
v_call: TRBV11-3
cdr3_nt: TGTGCCAGCAGCTTAAGCAATGGACAGGTCTACGAGCAGTACTTC
cdr3_aa: CASSLSNGQVYEQYF

d_call: NA
cdr3_length: 12
clone_size: NA
j_call: TRBJ1-2
v_call: TRBV5-1
cdr3_nt: TGCGCCAGCAGCTTGGCAGGGAACGGCTACACCTTC
cdr3_aa: CASSLAGNGYTF

d_call: TRBD2
cdr3_length: 14
clone_size: NA
j_call: TRBJ2-2
v_call: TRBV7-9
cdr3_nt: TGTGCCAGCAGCGGCGGGGGGCTCACCGGGGAGCTGTTTTTT
cdr3_aa: CASSGGGLTGELFF

d_call: NA
cdr3_length: 16
clone_size: NA
j_call: TRBJ2-2
v_call: TRBV4-1
cdr3_nt: TGCGCCAGCAGCCAAGATAACAGCCTAGCAACCGGGGAGCTGTTTTTT
cdr3_aa: CASSQDNSLATGELFF

d_call: NA
cdr3_length: 17
clone_size: NA
j_call: TRBJ1-1
v_call: TRBV30
cdr3_nt: TGTGCCTGGAGTGTACAGGGTACGAACTTTTTAAACACTGAAGCTTTCTTT
cdr3_aa: CAWSVQGTNFLNTEAFF

d_call: NA
cdr3_length: 11
clone_size: NA
j_call: TRBJ2-3
v_call: TRBV5-6
cdr3_nt: TGTGCCAGCAGCCAGGGGAATACGCAGTATTTT
cdr3_aa: CASSQGNTQYF

d_call: NA
cdr3_length: 14
clone_size: NA
j_call: TRBJ2-2
v_call: TRBV7-2
cdr3_nt: TGTGCCAGCAGCGCACAGGTTTCAGGCGGGGAGCTGTTTTTT
cdr3_aa: CASSAQVSGGELFF

d_call: NA
cdr3_length: 14
clone_size: NA
j_call: TRBJ2-5
v_call: TRBV7-7
cdr3_nt: TGTGCTAGCAGCCCGCAACTAGGAGGAGAGACCCAGTACTTC
cdr3_aa: CASSPQLGGETQYF

d_call: NA
cdr3_length: 16
clone_size: NA
j_call: TRBJ2-5
v_call: TRBV27
cdr3_nt: TGTGCCAGCAGTAGGGGGACGGGGCTAGTCCAAGAGACCCAGTACTTC
cdr3_aa: CASSRGTGLVQETQYF

d_call: TRBD1
cdr3_length: 20
clone_size: NA
j_call: TRBJ2-6
v_call: TRBV9
cdr3_nt: TGTGCCAGCAGCCCTGGACAGGGAAGGAGGGTGCTCTCTGGGGCCAACGTCCTGACTTTC
cdr3_aa: CASSPGQGRRVLSGANVLTF

d_call: NA
cdr3_length: 15
clone_size: NA
j_call: TRBJ2-1
v_call: TRBV9
cdr3_nt: TGTGCCAGCAGCGTACTAGCGAACCTTCTCGATGAGCAGTTCTTC
cdr3_aa: CASSVLANLLDEQFF

d_call: NA
cdr3_length: 11
clone_size: NA
j_call: TRBJ2-7
v_call: TRBV7-9
cdr3_nt: TGTGCCAGCAGCTTAACGAGTGAGCAGTACTTC
cdr3_aa: CASSLTSEQYF

d_call: NA
cdr3_length: 14
clone_size: few
j_call: TRBJ2-7
v_call: TRBV6-5
cdr3_nt: TGTGCCAGCAGTTACTCTCGAGGAACCTACGAGCAGTACTTC
cdr3_aa: CASSYSRGTYEQYF

d_call: NA
cdr3_length: 14
clone_size: NA
j_call: TRBJ2-4
v_call: TRBV2
cdr3_nt: TGTGCCAGCAGTGACAACAGGGCCAAAAACATTCAGTACTTC
cdr3_aa: CASSDNRAKNIQYF

d_call: NA
cdr3_length: 14
clone_size: NA
j_call: TRBJ2-5
v_call: TRBV21-1
cdr3_nt: TGTGCCAGCAGACACAGGGGGCGCGTGGAGACCCAGTACTTC
cdr3_aa: CASRHRGRVETQYF

d_call: NA
cdr3_length: 16
clone_size: NA
j_call: TRBJ2-2
v_call: TRBV5-1
cdr3_nt: TGCGCCAGCAGCTTAAGACTAGTTTCTCAAACCGGGGAGCTGTTTTTT
cdr3_aa: CASSLRLVSQTGELFF

d_call: NA
cdr3_length: 15
clone_size: few
j_call: TRBJ1-3
v_call: TRBV6-5
cdr3_nt: TGTGCCAGCAGTTACTCGAGGGTTTCCGGAAACACCATATATTTT
cdr3_aa: CASSYSRVSGNTIYF

d_call: TRBD1
cdr3_length: 13
clone_size: NA
j_call: TRBJ1-2
v_call: TRBV2
cdr3_nt: TGTGCCAGCAGACCGGGACAGACCTATGGCTACACCTTC
cdr3_aa: CASRPGQTYGYTF

d_call: NA
cdr3_length: 12
clone_size: NA
j_call: TRBJ2-1
v_call: TRBV6-6
cdr3_nt: TGTGCCAGCAACAGAGATTACAATGAGCAGTTCTTC
cdr3_aa: CASNRDYNEQFF

d_call: NA
cdr3_length: 14
clone_size: NA
j_call: TRBJ1-2
v_call: TRBV27
cdr3_nt: TGTGCCAGCAGCGAAAGGCGGGGCAACTATGGCTACACCTTC
cdr3_aa: CASSERRGNYGYTF

d_call: TRBD1
cdr3_length: 14
clone_size: NA
j_call: TRBJ1-3
v_call: TRBV27
cdr3_nt: TGTGCCAGCAGTCCCGGGACAGGAAGAAACACCATATATTTT
cdr3_aa: CASSPGTGRNTIYF

d_call: TRBD1
cdr3_length: 15
clone_size: NA
j_call: TRBJ1-4
v_call: TRBV7-9
cdr3_nt: TGTTCCAGCAGCTCGGGACAGGGGGAGATAGAAAAACTGTTTTTT
cdr3_aa: CSSSSGQGEIEKLFF

d_call: TRBD1
cdr3_length: 17
clone_size: NA
j_call: TRBJ2-2
v_call: TRBV15
cdr3_nt: TGTGCCACCAGCAGGGACGTTGGCAACAGGGGCACCGGGGAGCTGTTTTTT
cdr3_aa: CATSRDVGNRGTGELFF

d_call: NA
cdr3_length: 13
clone_size: NA
j_call: TRBJ1-1
v_call: TRBV5-1
cdr3_nt: TGCGCCAGCAGCAACCTTGGAGACACTGAAGCTTTCTTT
cdr3_aa: CASSNLGDTEAFF

d_call: TRBD1
cdr3_length: 15
clone_size: NA
j_call: TRBJ1-2
v_call: TRBV9
cdr3_nt: TGTGCCAGCAGAGAAACCGGGACAGGGGTAAAGGGCTACACCTTC
cdr3_aa: CASRETGTGVKGYTF

d_call: NA
cdr3_length: 11
clone_size: few
j_call: TRBJ2-7
v_call: TRBV7-8
cdr3_nt: TGTGCCAGCAGCTCCTACTACGAGCAGTACTTC
cdr3_aa: CASSSYYEQYF

d_call: NA
cdr3_length: 16
clone_size: NA
j_call: TRBJ1-1
v_call: TRBV7-2
cdr3_nt: TGTGCCAGCAGCTTCGTGGGCCTTACCGGCAACACTGAAGCTTTCTTT
cdr3_aa: CASSFVGLTGNTEAFF

d_call: TRBD1
cdr3_length: 15
clone_size: NA
j_call: TRBJ2-7
v_call: TRBV27
cdr3_nt: TGTGCCAGCAGTTTACCCCGACAGGGCGTCTACGAGCAGTACTTC
cdr3_aa: CASSLPRQGVYEQYF

d_call: TRBD1
cdr3_length: 15
clone_size: NA
j_call: TRBJ1-2
v_call: TRBV7-9
cdr3_nt: TGTGCCAGCAGCTTACGGGACAGGGGCTCCTATGGCTACACCTTC
cdr3_aa: CASSLRDRGSYGYTF

d_call: TRBD2
cdr3_length: 13
clone_size: NA
j_call: TRBJ2-1
v_call: TRBV2
cdr3_nt: TGTGCCACCCGGACTAGCGGGGGAAATGAGCAGTTCTTC
cdr3_aa: CATRTSGGNEQFF

d_call: TRBD2
cdr3_length: 16
clone_size: NA
j_call: TRBJ2-7
v_call: TRBV4-1
cdr3_nt: TGCGCCAGCAGCCAGACCGGGACTAGCGGGAACTACGAGCAGTACTTC
cdr3_aa: CASSQTGTSGNYEQYF

d_call: NA
cdr3_length: 13
clone_size: NA
j_call: TRBJ1-5
v_call: TRBV4-3
cdr3_nt: TGCGCCAGCAGCCAAGATCGGAATCAGCCCCAGCATTTT
cdr3_aa: CASSQDRNQPQHF

d_call: TRBD1
cdr3_length: 17
clone_size: once
j_call: TRBJ1-3
v_call: TRBV30
cdr3_nt: TGTGCCTGGAGTCGTCGGGACAGTTACTTCTCTGGAAACACCATATATTTT
cdr3_aa: CAWSRRDSYFSGNTIYF

d_call: NA
cdr3_length: 16
clone_size: NA
j_call: TRBJ2-5
v_call: TRBV7-8
cdr3_nt: TGTGCCAGCAGCTTATCCGCCGGAGTCGGCCGGGAGACCCAGTACTTC
cdr3_aa: CASSLSAGVGRETQYF

d_call: NA
cdr3_length: 17
clone_size: NA
j_call: TRBJ2-4
v_call: TRBV19
cdr3_nt: TGTGCCAGTAGTAAGATTAGACAGACGAAAGCCAAAAACAGTCAGTACTTC
cdr3_aa: CASSKIRQTKAKNSQYF

d_call: NA
cdr3_length: 13
clone_size: NA
j_call: TRBJ1-1
v_call: TRBV29-1
cdr3_nt: TGCAGCGTTGAAGAGCAGGGAAGGGCTGAAGCTTTCTTT
cdr3_aa: CSVEEQGRAEAFF

d_call: NA
cdr3_length: 16
clone_size: NA
j_call: TRBJ2-2
v_call: TRBV25-1
cdr3_nt: TGTGCCAGCAGTGACACCTTCCGGACAAACACCGGGGAGCTGTTTTTT
cdr3_aa: CASSDTFRTNTGELFF

d_call: TRBD1
cdr3_length: 15
clone_size: NA
j_call: TRBJ1-2
v_call: TRBV6-1
cdr3_nt: TGTGCCAGCAGTGAAGAGGGGGCGCCCGTTAGGGGCTACACCTTC
cdr3_aa: CASSEEGAPVRGYTF

d_call: NA
cdr3_length: 15
clone_size: once
j_call: TRBJ1-1
v_call: TRBV7-2
cdr3_nt: TGTGCCAGCAGCTTAGCGGTTAGACAGAACACTGAAGCTTTCTTT
cdr3_aa: CASSLAVRQNTEAFF

d_call: TRBD2
cdr3_length: 14
clone_size: NA
j_call: TRBJ2-3
v_call: TRBV5-1
cdr3_nt: TGCGCCAGCTGGGCGGGAGGGCCGACAGATACGCAGTATTTT
cdr3_aa: CASWAGGPTDTQYF

d_call: NA
cdr3_length: 15
clone_size: few
j_call: TRBJ2-7
v_call: TRBV4-1
cdr3_nt: TGCGCCAGCAGCCAAGATAGTGGTTCTGGCTACGAGCAGTACTTC
cdr3_aa: CASSQDSGSGYEQYF

d_call: NA
cdr3_length: 15
clone_size: once
j_call: TRBJ2-5
v_call: TRBV10-2
cdr3_nt: TGCGCCAGCAGTGAGACGAGGCGGGGTCAAGAGACCCAGTACTTC
cdr3_aa: CASSETRRGQETQYF

d_call: TRBD1
cdr3_length: 14
clone_size: NA
j_call: TRBJ2-3
v_call: TRBV19
cdr3_nt: TGTGCCAGTAGTCTGGGACAGTCCACAGATACGCAGTATTTT
cdr3_aa: CASSLGQSTDTQYF

d_call: NA
cdr3_length: 13
clone_size: NA
j_call: TRBJ2-5
v_call: TRBV7-3
cdr3_nt: TGTGCCAGCAGCTCACGGCCCACGGGGACCCAGTACTTC
cdr3_aa: CASSSRPTGTQYF

d_call: TRBD2
cdr3_length: 19
clone_size: once
j_call: TRBJ2-7
v_call: TRBV9
cdr3_nt: TGTGCCAGCAGCGTAGTTCCGACCTTTACTAGCGGGGGACGCTACGAGCAGTACTTC
cdr3_aa: CASSVVPTFTSGGRYEQYF

d_call: NA
cdr3_length: 14
clone_size: NA
j_call: TRBJ2-5
v_call: TRBV7-8
cdr3_nt: TGTGCCAGCAGCTTAGCCGGGTCTGGGGAGACCCAGTACTTC
cdr3_aa: CASSLAGSGETQYF